This TCR beta chain was profiled in a study of PD-1 blockade in classical Hodgkin lymphoma. Findings of the study overall: Relapsed/refractory patients reportedly had lower baseline diversity than newly diagnosed patients.

Stated time point: cycle 4 day 1 (C4D1), after 6 weeks of nivolumab. Every single patient, without exception, relapsed after autologous stem cell transplantation, and brentuximab vedotin exposure varied. Negative selection with magnetic separation was used to purify CD4+ T cells from thawed PBMCs. In regard to this clone: As yet, its antigen is unknown.

V was clipped by 5 bases and J by 9 bases; unmatched bases: 13. The CDR3 sequence is 16 residues long. In germline, CDR1 is MDHEN, CDR2 SYDVKM. TCRdb's copy holds only in-frame clones and misses some; the assay was immunoSEQ multiplex PCR. The top ten hold roughly 1.2% of the sample, which has about 22,000 clones, approximately 67% seen once. The receptor's source is a human donor with classical Hodgkin lymphoma. This rearrangement joins TRBV28 to TRBJ2-1; TRBD2 aligns across 10 bases. Sequencing used CD4+ T cells from blood, obtained before the fourth cycle of nivolumab. CDR3 nucleotide sequence: TGTGCCAGCAGTCTCAGTGGGCTAGCGGGGGTTGGTGAGCAGTTCTTC. Translated, it gives CASSLSGLAGVGEQFF.